Below, 2 T cell receptor beta chains from the same sample are listed, as sequenced in a study of a mutant IDH1 vaccine in newly diagnosed glioma. The time point is: week 35, safety follow-up. Each dose of the vaccine consisted of 300 ug of mutant IDH1 20-mer peptide, with topical imiquimod. These TCRs are of unknown antigen specificity. This table comes from immunoSEQ multiplex PCR, and its TCRdb copy is limited to in-frame clones, with some not included. Of 58,000 or so clones in the sample, roughly nine tenths were seen once. Material: PBMCs, obtained from a glioma patient whose treatment included an IDH1 peptide vaccine. These TCRs come from a man aged 35 to 55 with glioma.

V is TRBV6-1 and J is TRBJ2-7; D might be TRBD2 (6 bases). Trimming cost V 1 base and J 7 bases, with 14 bases left between them. The CDR3 length is 14 residues. Germline CDR1 MNHNS, CDR2 SASEGT. This CDR3 is CASSEVSGVDEQYF. Here the CDR3 DNA reads TGTGCCAGCAGTGAAGTCTCGGGAGTGGATGAGCAGTACTTC.

The chain has TRBV2 and TRBJ1-1, with TRBD1 identical over 8 bases. J gave up 4 bases and V 5 bases, and 6 bases lay outside the gene matches. The length of the CDR3 is 14 residues. Germline lookup yields CDR1 SNHLY and CDR2 FYNNEI. DNA for the CDR3: TGTGCCAGCAGTTCACAGGGGGTAGGCACTGAAGCTTTCTTT. Amino acids: CASSSQGVGTEAFF.